This TCR beta chain is drawn from a study of blood T cell repertoires in COVID-19. Overall study: Sample material is recorded as cDNA or gDNA derived from T cells, B-cell-depleted T cells, or PBMCs.

The table lists this clone with a few counts. The repertoire was sequenced with immunoSEQ multiplex PCR; TCRdb's copy has only in-frame clones and lacks some. Of some 99,000 clones in the sample, about 86% are singletons; the top ten hold roughly 13%. The germline V gene has CDR1 SNHLY and CDR2 FYNNEI. Trimming at V came to 8 bases and at J to 2 bases, leaving 9 bases not matched to a gene. This CDR3 contains 15 residues. The chain recombines TRBV2 with TRBJ2-7, with 10 nucleotides matching TRBD2. The TCR comes from a woman aged 55-75 years in a cohort sampled during active or convalescent COVID-19. Sequenced material: peripheral blood. The CDR3 sequence is CASGSGLAVPYEQYF. The CDR3 DNA reads as TGTGCCAGCGGGTCTGGACTAGCGGTTCCCTACGAGCAGTACTTC.